This T cell receptor beta chain was captured by sequencing in a study of beta chain features in type 1 diabetes. The length of the CDR3 is 15 residues. The germline gives CDR1 MDHEN, CDR2 SYDVKM. V shed 5 bases and J 7 bases; nucleotides not matched to a gene: 7. This clone was recorded a few times. The antigen remains unidentified. Findings of the study overall: Reduced insertions and increased deletions marked VDJ junctions in type 1 diabetes patients. Type 1 diabetes patients had moderately but significantly shorter TCRB CDR3s in all four CD4+ subsets.

As every portion of the isolated RNA was reverse transcribed, the sequencing read expressed TCRB transcripts. The protocol was immunoSEQ multiplex PCR, while the TCRdb copy is restricted to in-frame clones and leaves out a portion. The table has 240,000 or so clones, roughly 22% seen once. J is TRBJ1-4 and V is TRBV28, with 10 nucleotides matching TRBD1. Sequenced input: naive CD4+ T cells from blood. This receptor was identified in a middle-aged woman with type 1 diabetes. The CDR3 DNA follows: TGTGCCAGCAGTGTACCGGGACAGGGGTCTGAAAAACTGTTTTTT. Protein: CASSVPGQGSEKLFF.